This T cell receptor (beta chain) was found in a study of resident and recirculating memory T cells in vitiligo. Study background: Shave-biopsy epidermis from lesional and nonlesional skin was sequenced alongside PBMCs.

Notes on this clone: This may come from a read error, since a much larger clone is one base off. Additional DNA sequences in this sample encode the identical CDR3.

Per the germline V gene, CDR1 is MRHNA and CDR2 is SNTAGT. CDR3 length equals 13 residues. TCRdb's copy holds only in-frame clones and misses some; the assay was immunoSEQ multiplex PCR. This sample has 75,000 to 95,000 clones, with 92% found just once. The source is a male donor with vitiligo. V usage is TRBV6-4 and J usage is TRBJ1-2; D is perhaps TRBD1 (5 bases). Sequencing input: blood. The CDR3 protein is CASSAGAEYGYTF. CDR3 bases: TGTGCCAGCAGTGCTGGGGCGGAGTACGGCTACACTTTC.